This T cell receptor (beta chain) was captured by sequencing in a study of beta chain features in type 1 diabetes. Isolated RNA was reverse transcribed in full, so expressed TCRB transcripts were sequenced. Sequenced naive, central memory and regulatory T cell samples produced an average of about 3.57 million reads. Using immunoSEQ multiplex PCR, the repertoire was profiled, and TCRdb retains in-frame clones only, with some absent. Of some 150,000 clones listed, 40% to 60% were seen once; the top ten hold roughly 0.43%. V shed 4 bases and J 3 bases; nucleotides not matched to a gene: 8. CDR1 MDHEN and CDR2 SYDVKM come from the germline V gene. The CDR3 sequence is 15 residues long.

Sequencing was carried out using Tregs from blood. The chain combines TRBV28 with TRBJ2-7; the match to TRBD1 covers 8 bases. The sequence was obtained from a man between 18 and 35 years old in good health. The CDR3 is CASSSQGAFNYEQYF. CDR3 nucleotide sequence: TGTGCCAGCAGTTCCCAGGGGGCGTTCAACTACGAGCAGTACTTC.